This T cell receptor (beta chain) appears in the sequencing data of a study of shared clonotypes between healthy human individuals. Here immunoSEQ multiplex PCR was the method, and the copy in TCRdb shows in-frame clones only, minus some. This sample has some 790,000 clones, with just under 75% found just once. The CDR3 extends over 15 amino acids. Looked up from germline, CDR1 is SGHVS and CDR2 is FQNEAQ. Trimming at V came to 5 bases and at J to 7 bases, leaving 14 bases not matched to a gene. Sequenced: memory CD4+ T cells sorted from blood. Subset here: CD45RA-negative fraction. The source of this sequence is a woman in her 30s in good health. The V and J genes are TRBV7-8 and TRBJ2-7; 7 positions agree with TRBD2. The CDR3 region is CASSRRTGGAGEQYF. The DNA for the CDR3 is TGTGCCAGCAGCAGAAGGACCGGGGGAGCGGGGGAGCAGTACTTC.